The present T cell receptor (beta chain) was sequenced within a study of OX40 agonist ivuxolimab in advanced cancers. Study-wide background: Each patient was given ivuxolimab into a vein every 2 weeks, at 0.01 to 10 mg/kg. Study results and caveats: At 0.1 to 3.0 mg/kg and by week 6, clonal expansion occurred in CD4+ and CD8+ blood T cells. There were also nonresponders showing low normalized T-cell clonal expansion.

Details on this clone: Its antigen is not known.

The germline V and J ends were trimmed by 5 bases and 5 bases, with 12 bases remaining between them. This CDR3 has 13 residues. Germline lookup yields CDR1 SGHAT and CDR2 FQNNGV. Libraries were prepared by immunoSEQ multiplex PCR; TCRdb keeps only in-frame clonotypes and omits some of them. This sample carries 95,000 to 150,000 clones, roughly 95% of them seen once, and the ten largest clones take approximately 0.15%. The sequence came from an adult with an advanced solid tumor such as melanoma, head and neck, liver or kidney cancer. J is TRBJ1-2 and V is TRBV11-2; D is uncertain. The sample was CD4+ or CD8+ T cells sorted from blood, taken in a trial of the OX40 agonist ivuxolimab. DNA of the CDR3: TGTGCCAGCAGCCGGAGCGCAGCGTATGGCTACACCTTC. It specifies CASSRSAAYGYTF.